One sample yielded the 10 T cell receptor beta chains listed below, sequenced in a study of CD8 T cells in Susac syndrome. The RNA input was about 0.5 to 1 ug, and it was reverse transcribed with random hexamers. From the immunoSEQ multiplex PCR reads, TCRdb called clonotypes with MiXCR, one entry per CDR3 protein. The sample consists of approximately 150,000 distinct CDR3 sequences, roughly 92% of them appearing once. The sequencing input was CD4+ T cells from PBMCs. The receptors were gathered from a human donor with multiple sclerosis.

J is TRBJ1-5 and V is TRBV28; no reliable D call. CDR1 and CDR2 (germline): MDHEN, SYDVKM. V was pared by 4 bases and J by 7 bases, with 20 bases between. The CDR3 extends over 16 amino acids. DNA of the CDR3: TGTGCCAGCAGTTCCCCCGAGGGCAGGCGGGAACAGCCCCAGCATTTT. It codes for CASSSPEGRREQPQHF.

J is TRBJ2-7 and V is TRBV6-2 or TRBV6-3, with a possible D match to TRBD2 (6 bases). Germline V lookup: CDR1 MNHEY, CDR2 SVGEGT. With 5 bases removed from V and 0 bases from J, the gap between germline ends came to 14 bases. This CDR3 is 15 amino acids long. The CDR3: CASSLAGTSSYEQYF. DNA for the CDR3: TGTGCCAGCAGTCTCGCGGGGACGAGCTCCTACGAGCAGTACTTC.

The genes are TRBV28 and TRBJ2-7, with no clear D. Per the germline V gene, CDR1 is MDHEN and CDR2 is SYDVKM. Deletions cut 3 bases from V and 5 bases from J, with 8 bases between. This CDR3 comprises 12 residues. CDR3 in DNA: TGTGCCAGCAGTTTTTGGCGAAACGAGCAGTACTTC. Its translation: CASSFWRNEQYF.

The rearrangement uses TRBV12-3 or TRBV12-4 and TRBJ1-6; 9 nucleotides match TRBD1. The CDR3 is made up of 15 amino acids. The V and J ends lost 3 bases and 9 bases, in that order; junction bases with no gene match: 6. CDR3 sequence reads: CASSLGQGQISPLHF. CDR3 DNA: TGTGCCAGCAGTTTGGGACAGGGTCAGATTTCACCCCTCCACTTT.

This chain joins TRBV5-1 and TRBJ2-5; 8 bases fit TRBD2. After removal of 1 base from V and 4 bases from J, the junction contained 6 bases not matched to a gene. This CDR3 comprises 15 residues. Germline V lookup: CDR1 SGHRS, CDR2 YFSETQ. The CDR3 loop is CASSLSGGPSETQYF. The CDR3 DNA reads as TGCGCCAGCAGCTTGTCGGGGGGGCCTTCAGAGACCCAGTACTTC.

The V gene is TRBV20-1, the J gene TRBJ1-5; D is unclear. The CDR3 runs 14 residues. V was pared by 4 bases and J by 2 bases, with 12 bases between. Germline lookup yields CDR1 DFQATT and CDR2 SNEGSKA (reference sequence). DNA of the CDR3: TGCAGTGCTACTACGGATAGGGGCAATCAGCCCCAGCATTTT. As protein: CSATTDRGNQPQHF.

The genes are TRBV12-3 or TRBV12-4 and TRBJ1-2; TRBD1 agrees at 8 bases. Germline trimming cut 5 bases from V and 7 bases from J; bases unmatched to any gene: 3. The CDR3 is 12 amino acids. In DNA form, the CDR3 reads TGTGCCAGCAGTGCAGACAGGGGTGGCTACACCTTC. Translating gives CASSADRGGYTF.

This sequence joins TRBV6-1 and TRBJ2-1, with 11 bases fitting TRBD2. This CDR3 is 16 amino acids long. In germline, CDR1 is MNHNS, CDR2 SASEGT. V gave up 4 bases and J gave up 5 bases; unmatched junction bases: 7. CDR3 amino acids: CASSGPGTSGNNEQFF. The CDR3, as DNA: TGTGCCAGCAGTGGCCCCGGGACTAGCGGCAACAATGAGCAGTTCTTC.

The V and J genes are TRBV7-2 and TRBJ2-7, with D possibly being TRBD1 (6 bases). CDR3 length equals 14 residues. Looked up from germline, CDR1 is SGHTA and CDR2 is FQGNSA. The V and J ends lost 4 bases and 0 bases respectively, with 10 bases between them. CDR3 amino acids: CASSSTGYSYEQYF. CDR3 coding DNA: TGTGCCAGCAGCTCTACAGGGTACTCCTACGAGCAGTACTTC.

This sequence joins TRBV6-1 and TRBJ2-7; 7 positions agree with TRBD2. Germline assignment: CDR1 MNHNS and CDR2 SASEGT. The CDR3 covers 15 residues. V shed 8 bases and J 0 bases; nucleotides not matched to a gene: 10. As DNA, the CDR3 is TGTGCCAGCGACGCCGGGAGGCCCGGCTCCTACGAGCAGTACTTC. Translation gives CASDAGRPGSYEQYF.